This record looks at one T cell receptor beta chain sequence and its context. Its antigen is undetermined. The data are from a study of OX40 agonist ivuxolimab in advanced cancers. As for the study in general: The study enrolled dose-escalation patients with hepatocellular carcinoma, melanoma, renal cell or head and neck cancer. From roughly 20 to 90 years was the age range, with a mean of roughly 64 years, and over 80% were male. Study-wide points: Expanded clones were, on average, more numerous in CD8+ T cells than in CD4+.

The assay was immunoSEQ multiplex PCR, and TCRdb's table has in-frame clones only and misses some. This sample yields some 40,000 clones, of which around four fifths are seen a single time; under 45% belongs to the top ten. This sequence originates from an adult with an advanced solid tumor such as melanoma, head and neck, liver or kidney cancer. The starting material was CD4+ or CD8+ T cells sorted from blood, obtained in a trial of the OX40 agonist ivuxolimab.

CDR3 loop: CASSDRDEYQPQHF. The CDR3 DNA sequence: TGTGCCAGCAGTGACAGGGACGAATATCAGCCCCAGCATTTT. This chain uses TRBV21-1 with TRBJ1-5; the D call of TRBD1 is as the table states it, not checked on the DNA. TRBV21-1 is reported as a pseudogene. CDR3 length: 14 residues.